This T cell receptor beta chain was sequenced for a study of neoadjuvant anti-PD-1 for oral cavity cancer. Clones were read by immunoSEQ multiplex PCR, and TCRdb kept only the in-frame ones, dropping some. The sample lists approximately 74,000 clones, about four fifths seen once, with around 3% in the top ten. With 6 bases removed from V and 5 bases from J, the gap between germline ends came to 11 bases. CDR3 length: 12 amino acids. The germline V gene has CDR1 SQVTM and CDR2 ANQGSEA. The chain recombines TRBV29-1 with TRBJ2-1, with D possibly being TRBD2 (5 bases). Here the sequenced sample was PBMCs, taken before nivolumab (anti-PD-1) treatment. The receptor's source is a person aged 35 to 85 with oral cavity squamous cell carcinoma. CDR3 DNA sequence: TGCAGCGTCGGGGTCCCTAACAATGAGCAGTTCTTC. Encoded protein: CSVGVPNNEQFF.